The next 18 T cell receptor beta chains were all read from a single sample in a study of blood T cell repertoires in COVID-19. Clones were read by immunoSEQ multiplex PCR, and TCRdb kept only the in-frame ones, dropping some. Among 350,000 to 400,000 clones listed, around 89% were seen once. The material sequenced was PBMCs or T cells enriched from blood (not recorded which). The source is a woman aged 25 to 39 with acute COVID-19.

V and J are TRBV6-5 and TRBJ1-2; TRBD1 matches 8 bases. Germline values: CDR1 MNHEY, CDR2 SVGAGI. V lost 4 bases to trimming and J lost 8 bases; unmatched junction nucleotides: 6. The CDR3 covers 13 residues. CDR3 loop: CASSSGGPEGYTF. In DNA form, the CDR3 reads TGTGCCAGCAGTTCAGGGGGCCCGGAAGGCTACACCTTC.

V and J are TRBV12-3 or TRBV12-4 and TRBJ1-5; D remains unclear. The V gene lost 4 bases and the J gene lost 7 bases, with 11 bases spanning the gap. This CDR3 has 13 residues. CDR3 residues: CASSSTRAQPQHF. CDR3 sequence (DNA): TGTGCCAGCAGTTCGACGAGGGCCCAGCCCCAGCATTTT.

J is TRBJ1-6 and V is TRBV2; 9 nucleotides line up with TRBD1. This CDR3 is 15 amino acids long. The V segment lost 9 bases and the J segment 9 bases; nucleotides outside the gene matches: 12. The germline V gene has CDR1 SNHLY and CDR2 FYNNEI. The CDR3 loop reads CASGEQGAKGSPLHF. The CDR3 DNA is TGTGCCAGTGGGGAACAGGGGGCGAAGGGTTCACCCCTCCACTTT.

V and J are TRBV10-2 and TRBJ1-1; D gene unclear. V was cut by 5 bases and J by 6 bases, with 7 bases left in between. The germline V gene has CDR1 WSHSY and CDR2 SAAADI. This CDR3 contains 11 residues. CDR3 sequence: CASSRYAEAFF. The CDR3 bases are TGCGCCAGCAGTCGGTACGCTGAAGCTTTCTTT.

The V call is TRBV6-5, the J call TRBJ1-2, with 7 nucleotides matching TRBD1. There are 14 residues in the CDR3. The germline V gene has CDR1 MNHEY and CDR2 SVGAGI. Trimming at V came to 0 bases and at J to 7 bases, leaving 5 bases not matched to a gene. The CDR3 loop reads CASSYSRGQGGYTF. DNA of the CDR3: TGTGCCAGCAGTTACTCTAGGGGGCAGGGTGGCTACACCTTC.

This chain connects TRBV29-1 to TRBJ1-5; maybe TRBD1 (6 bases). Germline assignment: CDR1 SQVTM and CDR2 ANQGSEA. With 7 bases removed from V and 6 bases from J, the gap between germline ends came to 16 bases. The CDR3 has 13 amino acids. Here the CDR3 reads CSGTTGSGQPQHF. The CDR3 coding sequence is TGCAGCGGTACAACAGGGTCTGGTCAGCCCCAGCATTTT. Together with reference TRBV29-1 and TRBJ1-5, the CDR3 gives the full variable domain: SAVISQKPSRDICQRGTSLTIQCQVDSQVTMMFWYRQQPGQSLTLIATANQGSEATYESGFVIDKFPISRPNLTFSTLTVSNMSPEDSSIYLCSGTTGSGQPQHFGDGTRLSIL.

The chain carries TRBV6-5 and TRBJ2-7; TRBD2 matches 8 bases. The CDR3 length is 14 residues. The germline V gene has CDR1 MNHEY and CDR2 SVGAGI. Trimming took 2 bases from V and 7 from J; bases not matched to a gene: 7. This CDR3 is CASSYTSGGGEQYF. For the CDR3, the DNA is TGTGCCAGCAGTTACACTAGCGGCGGGGGAGAGCAGTACTTC.

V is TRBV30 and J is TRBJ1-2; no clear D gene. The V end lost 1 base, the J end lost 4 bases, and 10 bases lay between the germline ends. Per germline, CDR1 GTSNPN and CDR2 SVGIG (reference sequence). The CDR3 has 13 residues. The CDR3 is CAWSGGRIYGYTF. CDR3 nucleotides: TGTGCCTGGAGTGGAGGGCGGATCTATGGCTACACCTTC.

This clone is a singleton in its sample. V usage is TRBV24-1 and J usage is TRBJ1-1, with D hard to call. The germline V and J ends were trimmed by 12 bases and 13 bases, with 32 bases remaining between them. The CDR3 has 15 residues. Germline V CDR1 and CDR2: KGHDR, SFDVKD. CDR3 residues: CASEHYRLKTDSLFF. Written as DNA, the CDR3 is TGTGCCTCCGAACACTACCGACTAAAGACCGATAGTCTTTTCTTT.

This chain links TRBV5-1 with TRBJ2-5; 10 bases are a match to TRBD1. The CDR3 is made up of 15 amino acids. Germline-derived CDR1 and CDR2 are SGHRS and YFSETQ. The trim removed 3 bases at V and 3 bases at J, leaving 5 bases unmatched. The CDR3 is CASSWGGTGEETQYF. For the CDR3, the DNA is TGCGCCAGCAGCTGGGGAGGGACAGGGGAAGAGACCCAGTACTTC.

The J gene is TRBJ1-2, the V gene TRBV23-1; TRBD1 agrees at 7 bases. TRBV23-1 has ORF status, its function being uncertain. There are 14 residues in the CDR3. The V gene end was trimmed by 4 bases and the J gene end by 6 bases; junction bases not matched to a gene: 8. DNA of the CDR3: TGCGCCAGCAGTCCCCGCAGGGGGTTGAATGGCTACACCTTC. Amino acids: CASSPRRGLNGYTF.

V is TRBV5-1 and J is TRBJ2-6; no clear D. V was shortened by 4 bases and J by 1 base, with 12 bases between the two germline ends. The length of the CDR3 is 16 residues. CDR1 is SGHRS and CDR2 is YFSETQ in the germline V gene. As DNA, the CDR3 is TGCGCCAGCAGCCTCCCCACATTGTCTGGGGCCAACGTCCTGACTTTC. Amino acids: CASSLPTLSGANVLTF.

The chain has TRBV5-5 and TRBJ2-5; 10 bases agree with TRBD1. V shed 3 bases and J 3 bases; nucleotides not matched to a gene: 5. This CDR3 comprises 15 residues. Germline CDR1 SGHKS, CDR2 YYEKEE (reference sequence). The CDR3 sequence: CASSSTGGHKETQYF. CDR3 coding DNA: TGTGCCAGCAGCTCGACAGGGGGCCACAAAGAGACCCAGTACTTC.

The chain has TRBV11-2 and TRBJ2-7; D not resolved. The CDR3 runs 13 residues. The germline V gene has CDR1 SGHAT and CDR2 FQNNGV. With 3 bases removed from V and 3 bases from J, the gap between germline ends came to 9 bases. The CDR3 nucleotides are TGTGCCAGCAGCTTTAACGGCGGCTACGAGCAGTACTTC. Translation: CASSFNGGYEQYF.

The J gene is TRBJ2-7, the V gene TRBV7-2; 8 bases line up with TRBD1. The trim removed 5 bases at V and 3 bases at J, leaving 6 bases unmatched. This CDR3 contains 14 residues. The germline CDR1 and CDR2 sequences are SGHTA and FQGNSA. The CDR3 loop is CASSLDRGRYEQYF. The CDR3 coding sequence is TGTGCCAGCAGCCTCGACAGGGGACGCTACGAGCAGTACTTC. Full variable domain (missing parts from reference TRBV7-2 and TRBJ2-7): GAGVSQSPSNKVTEKGKDVELRCDPISGHTALYWYRQSLGQGLEFLIYFQGNSAPDKSGLPSDRFSAERTGGSVSTLTIQRTQQEDSAVYLCASSLDRGRYEQYFGPGTRLTVT.

CDR3 loop: CASSPPDWTGARGPEAFF. Here the CDR3 DNA reads TGTGCCAGCAGCCCCCCGGATTGGACAGGGGCGAGGGGCCCTGAAGCTTTCTTT. The V and J genes are TRBV3-1 (or the pseudogene TRBV3-2) and TRBJ1-1; TRBD1 matches at 9 bases. The CDR3 loop spans 18 amino acids. CDR1 and CDR2 from the germline V gene are LGHDT and YNNKEL (reference sequence). V shed 4 bases and J 6 bases; nucleotides not matched to a gene: 18.

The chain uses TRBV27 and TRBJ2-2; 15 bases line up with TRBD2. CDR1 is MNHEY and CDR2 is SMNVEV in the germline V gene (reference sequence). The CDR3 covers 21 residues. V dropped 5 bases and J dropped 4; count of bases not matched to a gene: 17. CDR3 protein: CASSRLKRTSGGGLGTGELFF. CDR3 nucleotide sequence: TGTGCCAGCAGTCGACTAAAGCGGACTAGCGGGGGGGGCTTAGGCACCGGGGAGCTGTTTTTT.

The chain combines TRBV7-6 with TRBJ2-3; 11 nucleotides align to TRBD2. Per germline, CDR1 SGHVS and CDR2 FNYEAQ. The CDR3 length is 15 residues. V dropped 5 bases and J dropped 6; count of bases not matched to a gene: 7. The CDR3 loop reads CASSPIAGGHDTQYF. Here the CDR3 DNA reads TGTGCCAGCAGCCCCATAGCGGGGGGGCACGATACGCAGTATTTT. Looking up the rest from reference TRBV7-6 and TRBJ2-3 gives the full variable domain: GAGVSQSPRYKVTKRGQDVALRCDPISGHVSLYWYRQALGQGPEFLTYFNYEAQQDKSGLPNDRFSAERPEGSISTLTIQRTEQRDSAMYRCASSPIAGGHDTQYFGPGTRLTVL.